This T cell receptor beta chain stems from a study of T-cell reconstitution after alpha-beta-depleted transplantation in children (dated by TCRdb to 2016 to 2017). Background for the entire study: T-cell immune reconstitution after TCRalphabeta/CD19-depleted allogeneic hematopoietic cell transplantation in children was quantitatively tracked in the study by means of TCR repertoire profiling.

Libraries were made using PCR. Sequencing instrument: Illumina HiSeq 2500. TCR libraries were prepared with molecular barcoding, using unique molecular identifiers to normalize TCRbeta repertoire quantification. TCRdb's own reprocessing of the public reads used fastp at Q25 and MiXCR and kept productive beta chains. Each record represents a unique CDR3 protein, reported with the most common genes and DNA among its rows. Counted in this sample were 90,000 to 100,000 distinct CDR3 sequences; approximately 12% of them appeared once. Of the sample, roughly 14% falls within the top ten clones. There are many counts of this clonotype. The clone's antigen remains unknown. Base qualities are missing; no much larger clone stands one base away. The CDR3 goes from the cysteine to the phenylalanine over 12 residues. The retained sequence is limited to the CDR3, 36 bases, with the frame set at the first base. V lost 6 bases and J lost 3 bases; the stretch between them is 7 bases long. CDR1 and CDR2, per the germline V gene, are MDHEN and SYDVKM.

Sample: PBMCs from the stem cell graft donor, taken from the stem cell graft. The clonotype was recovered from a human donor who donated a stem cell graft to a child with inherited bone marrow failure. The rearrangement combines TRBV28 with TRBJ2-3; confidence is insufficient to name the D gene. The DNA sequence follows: TGTGCCAGCAGGTACACGACAGATACGCAGTATTTT. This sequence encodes CASRYTTDTQYF. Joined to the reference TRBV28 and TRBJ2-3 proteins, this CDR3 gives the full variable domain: DVKVTQSSRYLVKRTGEKVFLECVQDMDHENMFWYRQDPGLGLRLIYFSYDVKMKEKGDIPEGYSVSREKKERFSLILESASTNQTSMYLCASRYTTDTQYFGPGTRLTVL.